Reported below is one TCR beta chain. From germline, CDR1 is MGHRA and CDR2 YSYEKL. This CDR3 region has 17 residues. Trimming left V 3 bases short and J 4 bases short, with 21 bases between. This sample was included in a study of blood T cells in healthy people across ages. It was with a sample-barcoded 5' primer and a J-beta primer mix that a second PCR of roughly 6 to 12 cycles was run. From the 5' RACE reads, TCRdb called clonotypes with MiXCR, one entry per CDR3 protein. The sample records around 1,800,000 distinct CDR3 sequences, around 42% being singletons. J is TRBJ1-2 and V is TRBV4-1; a possible D gene is TRBD1 (6 bases). This TCR derives from a human donor in good health. Sequencing was done on a sample of blood. CDR3 sequence: CASSQIQGSLVSYGYTF. CDR3 DNA: TGCGCCAGCAGCCAGATACAGGGATCGTTGGTTAGCTATGGCTACACCTTC.